This passage covers 7 T cell receptor beta chains from one sample sequenced in a study of T cells in Graves' hyperthyroidism and ophthalmopathy. TCR beta CDR3 sequences were amplified from RNA transcripts. A first-round RT-PCR of the TCR CDR3 used the HTBI primer set. One entry per CDR3 protein, called by TCRdb with MiXCR from the multiplex PCR reads. The sample shows roughly 580,000 distinct CDR3 sequences, about 43% of them seen only once. The sequenced material came from peripheral blood or thyroid tissue (not recorded which). These receptors all come from a woman under 30 with Graves' hyperthyroidism.

This clonotype was observed at least ten times. The V call is TRBV3-1, the J call TRBJ2-5; D gene unclear. In germline, CDR1 is LGHDT, CDR2 YNNKEL (reference sequence). The CDR3 runs 13 residues. With 3 bases removed from V and 5 bases from J, the gap between germline ends came to 10 bases. In DNA, the CDR3 is TGTGCCAGCAGCCATAACAGTTGGGAGACCCAGTACTTC. Amino acid sequence: CASSHNSWETQYF.

This clonotype was seen a handful of times. The rearrangement joins TRBV12-3 or TRBV12-4 to TRBJ1-4, with no clear D. Trimming left V 3 bases short and J 0 bases short, with 5 bases between. The CDR3 covers 14 residues. CDR3 amino acids: CASSFGSTNEKLFF. The CDR3 DNA sequence: TGTGCCAGCAGTTTCGGCTCAACTAATGAAAAACTGTTTTTT.

About this clonotype itself: Since a much larger clone is just one base distant, this may be a read error. This chain joins TRBV7-2 and TRBJ2-5, with D tentatively TRBD1 (6 bases). Looked up from germline, CDR1 is SGHTA and CDR2 is FQGNSA. This CDR3 contains 14 residues. V shed 4 bases and J shed 5 bases, with 14 bases lying between them. In DNA, the CDR3 is TGTGCCAGCAGCTGGGGCAGGGGAGCCGAGACCCAGTACTTC. As protein: CASSWGRGAETQYF.

The CDR3 spells CASSPGSDKGYGYTF. In nucleotides, the CDR3 is TGCGCCAGCAGCCCGGGATCAGACAAAGGCTATGGCTACACCTTC. The V call is TRBV5-1, the J call TRBJ1-2, with no clear D. CDR3 length: 15 amino acids. The V gene lost 4 bases and the J gene lost 4 bases, with 17 bases spanning the gap. Germline CDR1 and CDR2: SGHRS and YFSETQ. The full variable domain, its missing parts supplied by reference TRBV5-1 and TRBJ1-2, is KAGVTQTPRYLIKTRGQQVTLSCSPISGHRSVSWYQQTPGQGLQFLFEYFSETQRNKGNFPGRFSGRQFSNSRSEMNVSTLELGDSALYLCASSPGSDKGYGYTFGSGTRLTVV.

In DNA, the CDR3 is TGCAGCGTTGATGGACAGGGGTACTACGAGCAGTACTTC. This gives the protein CSVDGQGYYEQYF. The rearrangement joins TRBV29-1 to TRBJ2-7, with TRBD1 matching over 9 bases. The CDR3 sequence is 13 residues long. The trim removed 3 bases at V and 3 bases at J, leaving 3 bases unmatched. Germline V gene lookup returns CDR1 SQVTM and CDR2 ANQGSEA.

In its sample, this clonotype was seen many times. This chain uses TRBV29-1 with TRBJ2-5, with TRBD2 matching over 9 bases. The germline V gene encodes CDR1 SQVTM and CDR2 ANQGSEA. The CDR3 loop spans 13 amino acids. V lost 8 bases to trimming and J lost 5 bases; unmatched junction nucleotides: 9. The CDR3 region is CSTKEREEETQYF. The CDR3 DNA reads as TGCAGCACCAAGGAGCGGGAGGAGGAGACCCAGTACTTC.

This clonotype was seen a few times. CDR3 loop: CSVHRNAGETQYF. DNA of the CDR3: TGCAGCGTCCACAGGAATGCCGGGGAGACCCAGTACTTC. V is TRBV29-1 and J is TRBJ2-5, with D possibly TRBD1 on 5 matching bases. This CDR3 spans 13 amino acids. Trimming took off 6 bases at V and 5 bases at J, with 16 bases between the two ends. CDR1 SQVTM and CDR2 ANQGSEA come from the germline V gene.